This T cell receptor beta chain was found in a study of neurological immune-mediated disorders. TCRdb ran MiXCR on the 5' RACE reads and lists one entry per CDR3 protein. The repertoire holds tens of thousands of distinct CDR3 sequences, with roughly 17% as singletons. Preparation of the unsorted libraries drew on 2 million PBMCs stored at -80 C. In this sample, this clonotype turned up many times. Trimming pared 0 bases from V and 8 bases from J, leaving 5 bases between. CDR3 length equals 11 residues. Germline values: CDR1 SGHDT, CDR2 YYEEEE. Sequencing was performed on PBMCs. The chain employs TRBV5-6 and TRBJ1-2; no clear D. This TCR was sampled from a woman between 35 and 50 years old in good health. Written as DNA, the CDR3 is TGTGCCAGCAGCTTGGCCACCGGCTACACCTTC. Its translation: CASSLATGYTF.